These T cell receptor beta chains were read from a single sample in a study of blood T cells in healthy people across ages. TCRdb ran MiXCR on the 5' RACE reads and lists one entry per CDR3 protein. The sample carries 700,000 or so distinct CDR3 sequences, about 20% recorded once. Material: blood. These receptors all come from a man between 65 and 85 years old in good health. The CDR3 runs from the conserved cysteine through the conserved F or W. The D gene is left open where the match is weak. Not all rows give a size; the values are once, few, many and, for expanded clones, a class.

clone_size: .
v_call: TRBV12-3/TRBV12-4
j_call: TRBJ2-3
d_call: TRBD2
cdr3_aa: CASTPPGLAGLDTQYF
cdr3_nt: TGTGCCAGCACTCCTCCGGGACTAGCGGGATTAGATACGCAGTATTTT

clone_size: .
v_call: TRBV5-5
j_call: TRBJ2-4
d_call: TRBD1
cdr3_aa: CASSSRDRGLDIQYF
cdr3_nt: TGCGCCAGCAGCTCCCGGGACAGGGGGTTGGACATTCAGTACTTC

clone_size: .
v_call: TRBV7-9
j_call: TRBJ2-1
d_call: TRBD2
cdr3_aa: CAISFGFAGGVNEQFF
cdr3_nt: TGTGCCATCAGCTTCGGGTTCGCGGGAGGAGTCAATGAGCAGTTCTTC

clone_size: .
v_call: TRBV6-6
j_call: TRBJ2-3
d_call: TRBD1
cdr3_aa: CASSPGTDHTDTQYF
cdr3_nt: TGTGCCAGCAGCCCCGGGACAGATCACACAGATACGCAGTATTTT

clone_size: .
v_call: TRBV13
j_call: TRBJ1-2
d_call: .
cdr3_aa: CASSSLGLTYGGYTF
cdr3_nt: TGTGCCAGCAGCTCCCTAGGATTAACCTACGGGGGCTACACCTTC

clone_size: many
v_call: TRBV12-3/TRBV12-4
j_call: TRBJ2-3
d_call: .
cdr3_aa: CASSLPDRTDTQYF
cdr3_nt: TGTGCCAGCAGTTTACCAGACCGCACAGATACGCAGTATTTT

clone_size: .
v_call: TRBV29-1
j_call: TRBJ1-2
d_call: .
cdr3_aa: CSVRTGYGYTF
cdr3_nt: TGCAGCGTTCGAACGGGCTATGGCTACACCTTC

clone_size: many
v_call: TRBV6-6
j_call: TRBJ1-4
d_call: TRBD1
cdr3_aa: CASSFTGAVNNEKLFF
cdr3_nt: TGTGCCAGCAGTTTCACAGGGGCGGTTAATAATGAAAAACTGTTTTTT

clone_size: few
v_call: TRBV9
j_call: TRBJ2-3
d_call: .
cdr3_aa: CASTTLSTDTQYF
cdr3_nt: TGTGCCAGCACCACACTCAGCACAGATACGCAGTATTTT

clone_size: many
v_call: TRBV5-1
j_call: TRBJ2-1
d_call: .
cdr3_aa: CASSLGPVEQFF
cdr3_nt: TGCGCCAGCAGCTTGGGACCTGTGGAGCAGTTCTTC

clone_size: .
v_call: TRBV6-1
j_call: TRBJ2-5
d_call: .
cdr3_aa: CASTKQAPKETQYF
cdr3_nt: TGTGCCAGCACCAAGCAGGCGCCTAAAGAGACCCAGTACTTC

clone_size: .
v_call: TRBV6-2/TRBV6-3
j_call: TRBJ1-3
d_call: .
cdr3_aa: CASSSLRSGNTIYF
cdr3_nt: TGTGCCAGCAGTTCGCTGCGTTCTGGAAACACCATATATTTT

clone_size: few
v_call: TRBV24-1
j_call: TRBJ2-3
d_call: TRBD2
cdr3_aa: CATALPGGSTDTQYF
cdr3_nt: TGTGCCACCGCTCTGCCGGGGGGGAGCACAGATACGCAGTATTTT

clone_size: .
v_call: TRBV3-1
j_call: TRBJ2-5
d_call: .
cdr3_aa: CASNTFKETQYF
cdr3_nt: TGTGCCAGCAACACATTCAAAGAGACCCAGTACTTC

clone_size: .
v_call: TRBV27
j_call: TRBJ2-1
d_call: .
cdr3_aa: CASSSDYRSYNEQFF
cdr3_nt: TGTGCCAGCAGTTCGGACTACCGATCCTACAATGAGCAGTTCTTC

clone_size: many
v_call: TRBV12-3/TRBV12-4
j_call: TRBJ2-5
d_call: .
cdr3_aa: CASSLVAAETQYF
cdr3_nt: TGTGCCAGCAGTTTGGTGGCAGCTGAGACCCAGTACTTC

clone_size: .
v_call: TRBV18
j_call: TRBJ2-1
d_call: .
cdr3_aa: CASSPSGKFF
cdr3_nt: TGTGCCAGCTCACCGTCCGGGAAGTTCTTC

clone_size: .
v_call: TRBV12-3/TRBV12-4
j_call: TRBJ2-3
d_call: .
cdr3_aa: CASSSLPGRSTDTQYF
cdr3_nt: TGTGCCAGCAGCTCCCTTCCGGGACGCAGCACAGATACGCAGTATTTT

clone_size: .
v_call: TRBV9
j_call: TRBJ2-6
d_call: .
cdr3_aa: CASSETVSSSGANVLTF
cdr3_nt: TGTGCCAGCAGCGAGACTGTCTCAAGCTCTGGGGCCAACGTCCTGACTTTC

clone_size: .
v_call: TRBV5-1
j_call: TRBJ2-5
d_call: TRBD1
cdr3_aa: CASSDTRRTGGGETQYF
cdr3_nt: TGCGCCAGCAGCGACACCCGGAGGACAGGGGGAGGAGAGACCCAGTACTTC

clone_size: .
v_call: TRBV29-1
j_call: TRBJ1-1
d_call: .
cdr3_aa: CSVEEGTEAFF
cdr3_nt: TGCAGCGTTGAAGAAGGCACTGAAGCTTTCTTT

clone_size: few
v_call: TRBV7-9
j_call: TRBJ2-5
d_call: TRBD1
cdr3_aa: CASSYQTGTETQYF
cdr3_nt: TGTGCCAGCAGCTACCAGACAGGGACGGAGACCCAGTACTTC

clone_size: .
v_call: TRBV7-2
j_call: TRBJ1-5
d_call: .
cdr3_aa: CASSLDPREPQHF
cdr3_nt: TGTGCCAGCAGCTTAGATCCGCGAGAGCCCCAGCATTTT

clone_size: many
v_call: TRBV20-1
j_call: TRBJ1-1
d_call: TRBD1
cdr3_aa: CSALDRGLFLTEAFF
cdr3_nt: TGCAGTGCCCTCGACAGGGGGCTATTTTTGACTGAAGCTTTCTTT

clone_size: .
v_call: TRBV20-1
j_call: TRBJ2-1
d_call: .
cdr3_aa: CSARAGSVHNEQFF
cdr3_nt: TGCAGTGCTAGAGCAGGTAGCGTACACAATGAGCAGTTCTTC

clone_size: few
v_call: TRBV29-1
j_call: TRBJ2-1
d_call: TRBD1
cdr3_aa: CSQQGQVEQFF
cdr3_nt: TGCAGCCAACAGGGGCAAGTGGAGCAGTTCTTC